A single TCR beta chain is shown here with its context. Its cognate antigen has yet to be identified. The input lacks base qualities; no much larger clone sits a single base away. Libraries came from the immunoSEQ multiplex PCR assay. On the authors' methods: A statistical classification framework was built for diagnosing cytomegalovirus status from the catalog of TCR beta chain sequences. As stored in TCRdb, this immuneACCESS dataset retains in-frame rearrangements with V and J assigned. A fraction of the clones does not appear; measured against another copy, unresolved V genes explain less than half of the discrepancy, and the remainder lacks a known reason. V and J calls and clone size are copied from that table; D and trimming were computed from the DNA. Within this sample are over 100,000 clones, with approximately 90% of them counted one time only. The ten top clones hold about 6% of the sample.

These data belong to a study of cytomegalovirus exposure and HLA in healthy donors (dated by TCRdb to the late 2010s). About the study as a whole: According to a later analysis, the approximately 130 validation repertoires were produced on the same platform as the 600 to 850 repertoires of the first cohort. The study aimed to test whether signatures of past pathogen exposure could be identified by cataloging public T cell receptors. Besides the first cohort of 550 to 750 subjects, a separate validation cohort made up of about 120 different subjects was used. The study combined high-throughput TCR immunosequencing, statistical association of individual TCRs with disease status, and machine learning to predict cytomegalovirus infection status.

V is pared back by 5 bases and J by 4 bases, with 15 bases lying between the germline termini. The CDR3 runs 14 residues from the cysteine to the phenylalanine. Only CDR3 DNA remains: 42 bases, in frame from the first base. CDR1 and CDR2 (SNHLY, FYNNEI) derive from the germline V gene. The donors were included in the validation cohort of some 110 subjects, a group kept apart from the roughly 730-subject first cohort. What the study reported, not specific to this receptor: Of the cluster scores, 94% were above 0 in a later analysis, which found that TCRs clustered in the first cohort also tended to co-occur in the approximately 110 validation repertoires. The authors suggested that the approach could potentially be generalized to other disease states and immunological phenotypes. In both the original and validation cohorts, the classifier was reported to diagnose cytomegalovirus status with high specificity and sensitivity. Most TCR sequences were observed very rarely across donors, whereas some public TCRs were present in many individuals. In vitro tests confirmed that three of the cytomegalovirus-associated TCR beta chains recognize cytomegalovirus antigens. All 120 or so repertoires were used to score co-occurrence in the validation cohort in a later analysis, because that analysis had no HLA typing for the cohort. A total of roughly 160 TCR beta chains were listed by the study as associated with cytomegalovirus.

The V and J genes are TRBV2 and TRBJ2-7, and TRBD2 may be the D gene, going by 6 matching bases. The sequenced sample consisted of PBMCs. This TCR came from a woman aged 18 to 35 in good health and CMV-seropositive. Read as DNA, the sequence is TGTGCCAGCAGTAGTAGCGGAGCGATTTACGAGCAGTACTTC. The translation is CASSSSGAIYEQYF.